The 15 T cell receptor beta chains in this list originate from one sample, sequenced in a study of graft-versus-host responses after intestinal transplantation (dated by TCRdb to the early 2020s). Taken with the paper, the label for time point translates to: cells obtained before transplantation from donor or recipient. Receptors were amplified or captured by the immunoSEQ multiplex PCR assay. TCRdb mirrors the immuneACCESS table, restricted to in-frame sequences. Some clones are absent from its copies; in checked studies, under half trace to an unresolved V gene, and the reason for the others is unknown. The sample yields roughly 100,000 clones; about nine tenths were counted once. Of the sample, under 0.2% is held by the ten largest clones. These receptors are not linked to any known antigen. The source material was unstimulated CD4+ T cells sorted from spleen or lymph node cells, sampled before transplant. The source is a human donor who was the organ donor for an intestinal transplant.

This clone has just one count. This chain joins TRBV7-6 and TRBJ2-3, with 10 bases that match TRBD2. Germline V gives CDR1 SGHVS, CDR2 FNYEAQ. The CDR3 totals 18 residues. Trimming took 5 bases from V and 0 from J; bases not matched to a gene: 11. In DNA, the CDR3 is TGTGCCAGCAGCCCCCTAGCGGGGGCCAGGATTAGCACAGATACGCAGTATTTT. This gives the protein CASSPLAGARISTDTQYF.

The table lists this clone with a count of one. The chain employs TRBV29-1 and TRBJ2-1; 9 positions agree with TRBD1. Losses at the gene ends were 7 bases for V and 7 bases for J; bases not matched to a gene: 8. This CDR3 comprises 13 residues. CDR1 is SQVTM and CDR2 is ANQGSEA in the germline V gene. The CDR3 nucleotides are TGCAGCGCCACTGGGACAGGGATAAATGAGCAGTTCTTC. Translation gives CSATGTGINEQFF.

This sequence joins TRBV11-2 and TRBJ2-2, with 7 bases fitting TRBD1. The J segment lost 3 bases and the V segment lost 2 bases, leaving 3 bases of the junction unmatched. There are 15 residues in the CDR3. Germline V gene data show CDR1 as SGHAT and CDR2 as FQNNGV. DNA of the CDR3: TGTGCCAGCAGCTTACGCAGGGGGTACACCGGGGAGCTGTTTTTT. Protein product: CASSLRRGYTGELFF.

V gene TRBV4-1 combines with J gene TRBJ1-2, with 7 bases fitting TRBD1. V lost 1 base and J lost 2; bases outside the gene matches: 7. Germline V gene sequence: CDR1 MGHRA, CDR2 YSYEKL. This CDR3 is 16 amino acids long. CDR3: CASSQVGQTRNYGYTF. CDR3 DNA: TGCGCCAGCAGCCAAGTGGGACAGACACGAAACTATGGCTACACCTTC.

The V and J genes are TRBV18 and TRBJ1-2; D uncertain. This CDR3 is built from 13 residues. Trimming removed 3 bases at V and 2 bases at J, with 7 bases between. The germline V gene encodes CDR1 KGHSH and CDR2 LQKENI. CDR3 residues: CASSPGGNYGYTF. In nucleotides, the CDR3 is TGTGCCAGCTCACCGGGAGGGAACTATGGCTACACCTTC.

CDR3 sequence reads: CASSVGGGTLQQFF. DNA of the CDR3: TGTGCCAGCAGCGTAGGGGGAGGGACGTTACAGCAGTTCTTC. J is TRBJ2-1 and V is TRBV9, with TRBD2 matching over 7 bases. CDR3 length equals 14 residues. After removal of 0 bases from V and 11 bases from J, the junction contained 8 bases not matched to a gene. Germline CDR1 and CDR2: SGDLS and YYNGEE.

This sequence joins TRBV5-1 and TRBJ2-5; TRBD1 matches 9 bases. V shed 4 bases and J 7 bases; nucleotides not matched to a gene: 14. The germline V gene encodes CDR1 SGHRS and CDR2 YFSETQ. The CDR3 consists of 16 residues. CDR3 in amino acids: CASSPGLTGGEGTQYF. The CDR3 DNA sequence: TGCGCCAGCAGCCCCGGCCTTACAGGGGGCGAGGGGACCCAGTACTTC.

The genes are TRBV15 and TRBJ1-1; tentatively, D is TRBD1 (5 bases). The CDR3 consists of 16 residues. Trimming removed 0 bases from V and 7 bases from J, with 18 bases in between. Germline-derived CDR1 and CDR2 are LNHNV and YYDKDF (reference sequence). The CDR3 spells CATSRDLIAGPHEAFF. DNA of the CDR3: TGTGCCACCAGCAGAGATCTTATTGCAGGGCCTCATGAAGCTTTCTTT.

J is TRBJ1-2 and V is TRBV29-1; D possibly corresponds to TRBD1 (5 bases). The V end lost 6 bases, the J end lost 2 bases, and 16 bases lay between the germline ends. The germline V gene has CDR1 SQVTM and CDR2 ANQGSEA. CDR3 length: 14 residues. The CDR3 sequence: CSVLVGTVNYGYTF. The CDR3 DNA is TGCAGCGTGCTCGTCGGGACTGTGAACTATGGCTACACCTTC.

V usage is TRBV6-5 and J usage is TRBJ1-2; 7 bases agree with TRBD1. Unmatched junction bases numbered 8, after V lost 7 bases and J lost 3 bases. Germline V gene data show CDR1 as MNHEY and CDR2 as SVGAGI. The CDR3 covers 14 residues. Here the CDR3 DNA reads TGTGCCAGCACGCCACGGACAGGCTACTATGGCTACACCTTC. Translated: CASTPRTGYYGYTF.

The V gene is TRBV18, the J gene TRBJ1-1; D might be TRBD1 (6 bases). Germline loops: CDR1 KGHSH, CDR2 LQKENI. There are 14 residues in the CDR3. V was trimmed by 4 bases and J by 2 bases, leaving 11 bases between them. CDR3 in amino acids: CASSRGTSNTEAFF. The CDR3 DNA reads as TGTGCCAGCTCACGGGGGACAAGCAACACTGAAGCTTTCTTT.

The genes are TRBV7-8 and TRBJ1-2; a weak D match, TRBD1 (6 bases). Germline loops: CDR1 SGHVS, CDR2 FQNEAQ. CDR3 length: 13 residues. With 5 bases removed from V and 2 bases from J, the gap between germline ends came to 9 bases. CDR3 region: CASSNRANYGYTF. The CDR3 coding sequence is TGTGCCAGCAGCAACAGGGCGAACTATGGCTACACCTTC.

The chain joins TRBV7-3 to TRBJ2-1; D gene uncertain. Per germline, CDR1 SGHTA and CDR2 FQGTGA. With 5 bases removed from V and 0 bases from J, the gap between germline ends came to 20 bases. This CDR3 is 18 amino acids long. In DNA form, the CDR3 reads TGTGCCAGCAGCCCCCTCCCGGGTGCGAGGAGCTCCTACAATGAGCAGTTCTTC. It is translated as CASSPLPGARSSYNEQFF.

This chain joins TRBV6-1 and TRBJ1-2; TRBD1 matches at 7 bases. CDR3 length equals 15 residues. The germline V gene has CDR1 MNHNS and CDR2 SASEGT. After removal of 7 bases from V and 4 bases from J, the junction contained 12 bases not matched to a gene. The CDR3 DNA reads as TGTGCCAGCACCCCAGGACAGGAAAGGGGCTATGGCTACACCTTC. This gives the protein CASTPGQERGYGYTF.

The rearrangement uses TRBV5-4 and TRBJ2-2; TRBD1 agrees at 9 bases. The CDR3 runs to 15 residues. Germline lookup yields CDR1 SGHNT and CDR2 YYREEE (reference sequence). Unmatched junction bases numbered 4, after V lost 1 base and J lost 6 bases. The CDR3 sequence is CASSLPQGAAGELFF. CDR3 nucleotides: TGTGCCAGCAGCTTGCCACAGGGGGCCGCCGGGGAGCTGTTTTTT.